The 26 T cell receptor beta chains listed next were all sequenced from one sample in a study of Graves' ophthalmopathy and Graves' hyperthyroidism. Amplification from RNA transcripts yielded the TCR beta CDR3 regions. RT-PCR in the first round used HTBI primers; a second-round multiplex PCR followed. One entry per CDR3 protein results from TCRdb running MiXCR on the multiplex PCR reads. The sample has a few hundred thousand distinct CDR3 sequences; 35% to 45% are singletons. Source material: peripheral blood or thyroid tissue (not recorded which). The receptors here all came from an adult man with Graves' hyperthyroidism.

In its sample, this clonotype was seen a few times. This chain links TRBV28 with TRBJ2-5; a possible D gene is TRBD2 (5 bases). The V and J ends lost 3 bases and 4 bases respectively, with 18 bases between them. This CDR3 is built from 16 residues. Looked up from germline, CDR1 is MDHEN and CDR2 is SYDVKM. CDR3 in DNA: TGTGCCAGCAGTTTGTCGAGGGCGAAGGGAGTAGAGACCCAGTACTTC. It codes for CASSLSRAKGVETQYF.

This clonotype was detected many times. The rearrangement joins TRBV9 to TRBJ2-7; 8 nucleotides match TRBD2. The CDR3 has 15 amino acids. Germline V gene sequence: CDR1 SGDLS, CDR2 YYNGEE. V shed 0 bases and J 1 base; nucleotides not matched to a gene: 3. The CDR3 DNA reads as TGTGCCAGCAGCGTAGGAGCGGGGGCATCCTACGAGCAGTACTTC. Amino acids: CASSVGAGASYEQYF.

This sequence joins TRBV7-3 and TRBJ2-7; TRBD1 aligns across 12 bases. Germline V gene lookup returns CDR1 SGHTA and CDR2 FQGTGA. The CDR3 contains 19 residues. The ends lost 5 bases at V and 0 bases at J; junction bases unmatched: 14. CDR3 protein: CASSQTGTGGAGVSYEQYF. CDR3 in DNA: TGTGCCAGCAGCCAAACCGGGACAGGGGGCGCCGGGGTCTCCTACGAGCAGTACTTC.

This clonotype was recorded many times. CDR3 DNA sequence: TGTGCCAGCAGTTCTTCCGGGACAGGACCCTATGGCTACACCTTC. Translated, it gives CASSSSGTGPYGYTF. This chain uses TRBV12-3 or TRBV12-4 with TRBJ1-2; the match to TRBD1 covers 8 bases. J lost 4 bases, V lost 4 bases, and 8 bases had no gene match. CDR3 length equals 15 residues.

This clonotype was detected many times. The chain joins TRBV4-2 to TRBJ1-2; TRBD1 agrees at 7 bases. J was trimmed by 4 bases and V by 0 bases; bases with no gene match: 2. The CDR3 is 14 residues long. Germline CDR1 reads LGHNA; CDR2 reads YNFKEQ. The CDR3: CASSQEQGTYGYTF. As DNA, the CDR3 is TGTGCCAGCAGCCAAGAACAGGGGACCTATGGCTACACCTTC.

There are many counts of this clonotype. The chain uses TRBV7-6 and TRBJ2-5, with 11 bases fitting TRBD1. V was pared by 0 bases and J by 5 bases, with 5 bases of the junction left unmatched. This CDR3 region has 16 residues. The V gene's germline CDR1 is SGHVS and CDR2 FNYEAQ. The chain's CDR3 is CASSLAGTGGHETQYF. The DNA for the CDR3 is TGTGCCAGCAGCTTAGCCGGGACAGGGGGTCACGAGACCCAGTACTTC. Supplemented by reference TRBV7-6 and TRBJ2-5, the full variable domain reads GAGVSQSPRYKVTKRGQDVALRCDPISGHVSLYWYRQALGQGPEFLTYFNYEAQQDKSGLPNDRFSAERPEGSISTLTIQRTEQRDSAMYRCASSLAGTGGHETQYFGPGTRLLVL.

This clonotype was seen at least ten times. V and J are TRBV29-1 and TRBJ2-3; D is perhaps TRBD2 (6 bases). Per the germline V gene, CDR1 is SQVTM and CDR2 is ANQGSEA. The CDR3 loop spans 15 amino acids. Between the trimmed V and J ends, which lost 3 bases and 0 bases, there was a span of 13 bases. The DNA for the CDR3 is TGCAGCGTTGAGCGGGGCAGAGCAAGCACAGATACGCAGTATTTT. Its protein is CSVERGRASTDTQYF.

The sample holds many counts of this clonotype. V and J are TRBV29-1 and TRBJ2-2; 8 bases fit TRBD2. The CDR3 contains 15 residues. The germline gives CDR1 SQVTM, CDR2 ANQGSEA. The V gene end was trimmed by 6 bases and the J gene end by 2 bases; junction bases not matched to a gene: 8. The CDR3 reads CSVTAGDPNTGELFF. The DNA for the CDR3 is TGCAGCGTAACAGCGGGAGACCCTAACACCGGGGAGCTGTTTTTT.

The count of this clonotype is one. This chain links TRBV19 with TRBJ2-5; TRBD2 is a possible D gene (6 bases). The end of the DNA fits TRBJ2-1 better, so the J call may be wrong. The CDR3 is 13 amino acids. Germline loops: CDR1 LNHDA, CDR2 SQIVND (reference sequence). CDR3: CASRPAGTAGQFF. The CDR3 DNA is TGTGCCAGTAGGCCGGCGGGGACGGCTGGGCAGTTCTTC.

This clonotype was seen repeatedly, ten times or more. The chain uses TRBV24-1 and TRBJ1-1, with TRBD1 as a possible D gene (6 bases). CDR1 and CDR2 (germline): KGHDR, SFDVKD. V dropped 4 bases and J dropped 4 bases, with 12 bases sitting between them. The CDR3 is made up of 14 amino acids. CDR3 sequence reads: CATSEGAQGTEAFF. As DNA, the CDR3 is TGTGCCACCAGTGAGGGGGCGCAGGGCACTGAAGCTTTCTTT.

In this sample, this clonotype turned up many times. The DNA for the CDR3 is TGTGCCAGCAGTTTAAACTCACGGGGTTTTAGCAATCAGCCCCAGCATTTT. It is translated as CASSLNSRGFSNQPQHF. The genes are TRBV27 and TRBJ1-5, with D unresolved. Trimming removed 2 bases at V and 0 bases at J, with 14 bases between. Germline V gene lookup returns CDR1 MNHEY and CDR2 SMNVEV (reference sequence). The CDR3 consists of 17 residues.

This clonotype was seen once. This chain links TRBV10-3 with TRBJ2-7, with D possibly being TRBD2 (5 bases). Trimming removed 5 bases from V and 5 bases from J, with 16 bases in between. The CDR3 loop spans 14 amino acids. Germline V gives CDR1 ENHRY, CDR2 SYGVKD. The CDR3 DNA follows: TGTGCCATCAGTTTAGTGGCCGGGATCGACGAGCAGTACTTC. Residues: CAISLVAGIDEQYF.

V is TRBV29-1 and J is TRBJ1-1, with 9 bases aligning to TRBD1. The CDR3 is 14 amino acids. The ends lost 8 bases at V and 1 base at J; junction bases unmatched: 8. Germline-derived CDR1 and CDR2 are SQVTM and ANQGSEA. The CDR3 DNA reads as TGCAGCACCCAGGGACAGGGTTGGAACACTGAAGCTTTCTTT. It codes for CSTQGQGWNTEAFF.

This clonotype was counted many times. The chain employs TRBV7-2 and TRBJ2-5; a weak D match, TRBD2 (5 bases). With 2 bases removed from V and 2 bases from J, the gap between germline ends came to 12 bases. Germline CDR1 reads SGHTA; CDR2 reads FQGNSA. The CDR3 totals 15 residues. The CDR3 DNA reads TGTGCCAGCAGCTTAACTAGGATGGGGCAAGAGACCCAGTACTTC. This encodes CASSLTRMGQETQYF.

In its sample, this clonotype was seen a few times. The chain employs TRBV12-3 or TRBV12-4 and TRBJ2-3; tentatively, D is TRBD1 or TRBD2 (5 bases each). V gave up 7 bases and J gave up 5 bases, with 16 bases separating them. The CDR3 covers 14 residues. The CDR3 loop reads CASNQGTFLDTQYF. The CDR3 DNA is TGTGCCAGCAACCAAGGGACGTTTCTAGATACGCAGTATTTT.

This clonotype was observed many times. The chain employs TRBV4-1 and TRBJ2-7; D is possibly TRBD2 (6 bases). From germline, CDR1 is MGHRA and CDR2 YSYEKL. This CDR3 has 13 amino acids. V dropped 4 bases and J dropped 3 bases, with 10 bases sitting between them. This CDR3 reads CASSRTSNYEQYF. The CDR3 DNA reads TGCGCCAGCAGCCGTACTAGCAACTACGAGCAGTACTTC.

This clonotype was detected ten times or more. This sequence joins TRBV7-8 and TRBJ2-7; 14 nucleotides match TRBD2. Germline V CDR1 and CDR2: SGHVS, FQNEAQ. The CDR3 consists of 18 residues. J was trimmed by 3 bases and V by 5 bases; bases with no gene match: 12. Here the CDR3 DNA reads TGTGCCAGCAGCCTCGGGACTAGCGGGGGCCCTCCCTACTACGAGCAGTACTTC. Its protein is CASSLGTSGGPPYYEQYF.

This chain uses TRBV2 with TRBJ1-4; D gene ambiguous. Germline assignment: CDR1 SNHLY and CDR2 FYNNEI. The CDR3 covers 16 residues. Trimming cost V 2 bases and J 5 bases, with 15 bases left between them. The CDR3 region is CASSETLRRANEKLFF. CDR3 DNA: TGTGCCAGCAGTGAAACTCTGCGGAGGGCAAATGAAAAACTGTTTTTT.

The sample holds a few counts of this clonotype. The CDR3 region is CATSDPTREYTDTQYF. CDR3 nucleotide sequence: TGTGCCACCAGTGACCCAACTAGGGAATACACAGATACGCAGTATTTT. V gene TRBV24-1 combines with J gene TRBJ2-3, with D possibly being TRBD2 (5 bases). The CDR3 spans 16 residues. V was cut by 4 bases and J by 2 bases, with 15 bases left in between. Germline CDR1 is KGHDR and CDR2 is SFDVKD.

The rearrangement joins TRBV20-1 to TRBJ2-3; TRBD2 matches 10 bases. The length of the CDR3 is 16 residues. Germline CDR1 is DFQATT and CDR2 is SNEGSKA (reference sequence). The ends lost 4 bases at V and 6 bases at J; junction bases unmatched: 13. The CDR3 protein is CSATRGAGGSTDTQYF. The CDR3 region has the DNA TGCAGTGCTACGAGAGGAGCGGGGGGGTCCACGGATACGCAGTATTTT.

The V gene is TRBV2, the J gene TRBJ1-1; tentatively, D is TRBD1 (5 bases). The V end was cut by 7 bases, the J end by 4 bases, with 19 bases between. CDR3 length equals 15 residues. Germline V gives CDR1 SNHLY, CDR2 FYNNEI. This CDR3 reads CASTLLGGGGTEAFF. DNA of the CDR3: TGTGCCAGCACCCTATTGGGGGGGGGGGGCACTGAAGCTTTCTTT.

The chain uses TRBV19 and TRBJ2-5; possibly TRBD1 for D (5 bases). The CDR3 runs to 12 residues. V lost 4 bases, J lost 3 bases, and 6 bases lay in between. Germline V gene lookup returns CDR1 LNHDA and CDR2 SQIVND (reference sequence). The CDR3 loop is CASSRQKETQYF. The CDR3 DNA sequence: TGTGCCAGTAGTAGACAGAAAGAGACCCAGTACTTC.

This clonotype was recorded many times. The chain is built from TRBV20-1 and TRBJ1-6, with D perhaps matching TRBD1 (5 bases). The CDR3 contains 15 residues. The V gene's germline CDR1 is DFQATT and CDR2 SNEGSKA (reference sequence). With 1 base removed from V and 10 bases from J, the gap between germline ends came to 17 bases. The CDR3 sequence: CSARVAGGGGSPLHF. CDR3 nucleotides: TGCAGTGCTAGAGTGGCAGGCGGGGGTGGCTCACCCCTCCACTTT.

The chain combines TRBV29-1 with TRBJ2-7, with 8 bases fitting TRBD2. V shed 1 base, J shed 9 bases, and the junction held 17 bases outside the gene matches. The CDR3 length is 16 residues. CDR1 is SQVTM, CDR2 ANQGSEA, per germline. The CDR3 DNA sequence: TGCAGCGTTGAAGTGGTGGACTCCGGGACTAGTAATGTGCAGTACTTC. It encodes CSVEVVDSGTSNVQYF.

This clonotype occurred a few times. V usage is TRBV7-9 and J usage is TRBJ2-1, with TRBD1 identical over 9 bases. CDR1 is SEHNR, CDR2 FQNEAQ, per germline (reference sequence). The ends lost 5 bases at V and 6 bases at J; junction bases unmatched: 8. The CDR3 totals 15 residues. The CDR3 region is CASSDGQGSGNEQFF. CDR3 bases: TGTGCCAGCAGCGATGGACAGGGGTCAGGCAATGAGCAGTTCTTC.

Comment on this clonotype: The junction differs from germline at one of its ends, possibly a read error. The chain uses TRBV7-4 and TRBJ1-2; D is perhaps TRBD1 (6 bases). Germline V CDR1 and CDR2: SGHVT, SQSDAQ. This CDR3 has 14 residues. CDR3 protein: CASSPGGQYDYYSF. CDR3 nucleotide sequence: TGTGCCAGCAGCCCTGGGGGGCAGTACGACTACTACTCCTTC.